Each of the 27 T cell receptor beta chains below was sequenced from the same sample in a study of blood T cell repertoires in COVID-19. Profiling relied on immunoSEQ multiplex PCR, and the TCRdb table lists in-frame clones only, not all of them. The repertoire consists of 100,000 to 150,000 clones, with about four fifths occurring once and the leading ten covering 9% to 15%. The specimen sequenced was peripheral blood. The receptors were gathered from a woman aged 55-69 years with acute or convalescent COVID-19.

This clone appeared a single time. The gene calls are TRBV19 and TRBJ1-2; TRBD1 might be the D (6 bases). Deletions cut 10 bases from V and 5 bases from J, with 26 bases between. Germline V CDR1 and CDR2: LNHDA, SQIVND (reference sequence). The CDR3 is 16 residues long. CDR3 amino acids: CATSPGGPGWPYGYTF. CDR3 sequence (DNA): TGTGCCACCTCACCGGGGGGGCCAGGGTGGCCTTATGGCTACACCTTC.

This chain uses TRBV3-1 (or the pseudogene TRBV3-2) with TRBJ1-4, with 7 bases identical to TRBD1. Trimming at V came to 0 bases and at J to 3 bases, leaving 7 bases not matched to a gene. The CDR3 length is 17 residues. Germline V gene sequence: CDR1 LGHDT, CDR2 YNNKEL (reference sequence). CDR3 in amino acids: CASSQDMAQGANEKLFF. The CDR3 bases are TGTGCCAGCAGCCAAGATATGGCTCAGGGGGCTAATGAAAAACTGTTTTTT.

The rearrangement uses TRBV12-5 and TRBJ2-1; the D gene is possibly TRBD1 (6 bases). Looked up from germline, CDR1 is LGHNT and CDR2 is FRNRAP. Trimming shortened V by 2 bases and J by 5 bases, and 13 bases separated the two germline ends. The CDR3 consists of 15 residues. CDR3 sequence: CASGLRGTGNNEQFF. The CDR3 DNA is TGTGCTAGTGGTTTGAGGGGGACGGGGAACAATGAGCAGTTCTTC.

The gene calls are TRBV7-9 and TRBJ2-1; D is ambiguous. The CDR3 loop spans 11 amino acids. Germline assignment: CDR1 SEHNR and CDR2 FQNEAQ (reference sequence). V lost 1 base, J lost 9 bases, and 4 bases lay in between. The CDR3, as DNA: TGTGCCAGCAGCTTAGACGGTGAGCAGTTCTTC. This gives the protein CASSLDGEQFF.

The chain is built from TRBV5-1 and TRBJ2-5; 8 nucleotides agree with TRBD2. V dropped 3 bases and J dropped 5; count of bases not matched to a gene: 15. Germline V gene lookup returns CDR1 SGHRS and CDR2 YFSETQ. The CDR3 spans 17 residues. CDR3 sequence reads: CASSSNPGTSLVETQYF. The CDR3 DNA sequence: TGCGCCAGCAGCTCTAACCCCGGGACTAGTCTAGTTGAGACCCAGTACTTC.

The chain employs TRBV7-6 and TRBJ1-2; D is possibly TRBD1 (6 bases). V was clipped by 1 base and J by 5 bases, with 8 bases between them. CDR3 length: 13 amino acids. Germline V gene lookup returns CDR1 SGHVS and CDR2 FNYEAQ. The CDR3 spells CASSLEGGYGYTF. CDR3 nucleotide sequence: TGTGCCAGCAGCTTAGAGGGGGGGTATGGCTACACCTTC.

This clone came up once. The V and J genes are TRBV5-5 and TRBJ2-5; TRBD1 aligns across 7 bases. Trimming took 4 bases from V and 0 from J; bases not matched to a gene: 3. Germline CDR1 is SGHKS and CDR2 is YYEKEE (reference sequence). The CDR3 runs to 14 residues. CDR3: CASSGTEYQETQYF. DNA of the CDR3: TGTGCCAGCAGCGGGACAGAGTACCAAGAGACCCAGTACTTC. Using reference TRBV5-5 and TRBJ2-5 for the parts outside the CDR3, the full variable domain is DAGVTQSPTHLIKTRGQQVTLRCSPISGHKSVSWYQQVLGQGPQFIFQYYEKEERGRGNFPDRFSARQFPNYSSELNVNALLLGDSALYLCASSGTEYQETQYFGPGTRLLVL.

The chain links TRBV30 to TRBJ2-7, with 8 bases that match TRBD1. The CDR3 is 14 residues long. V was clipped by 3 bases and J by 4 bases; unmatched bases: 8. Germline CDR1 is GTSNPN and CDR2 is SVGIG (reference sequence). The chain's CDR3 is CAWSEWDRWYEQYF. The DNA for the CDR3 is TGTGCCTGGAGCGAGTGGGACAGGTGGTACGAGCAGTACTTC.

V and J are TRBV5-1 and TRBJ1-1; D uncertain. This CDR3 comprises 14 residues. Germline loops: CDR1 SGHRS, CDR2 YFSETQ. Trimming took 0 bases from V and 2 from J, leaving 8 bases between them. CDR3 region: CASSLGQINTEAFF. The CDR3, as DNA: TGCGCCAGCAGCTTGGGGCAGATTAACACTGAAGCTTTCTTT.

This sequence joins TRBV3-1 (or the pseudogene TRBV3-2) and TRBJ2-1, with 10 nucleotides matching TRBD2. The CDR3 totals 19 residues. Trimming cost V 4 bases and J 7 bases; bases outside gene matches: 19. CDR1 and CDR2 from the germline V gene are LGHDT and YNNKEL (reference sequence). The CDR3 sequence: CASSRPSGGAGLGGNEQFF. CDR3 DNA sequence: TGTGCCAGCAGCCGCCCGAGCGGGGGGGCCGGCCTTGGGGGGAATGAGCAGTTCTTC.

V usage is TRBV7-3 and J usage is TRBJ2-1, with TRBD1 matching 8 bases. Unmatched junction bases numbered 3, after V lost 4 bases and J lost 1 base. This CDR3 spans 15 amino acids. Germline V gene sequence: CDR1 SGHTA, CDR2 FQGTGA. The CDR3 nucleotides read TGTGCCAGCAGCTCGCAGGGGGCGTCCTACAATGAGCAGTTCTTC. Amino acids: CASSSQGASYNEQFF. The entire variable domain, with the rest obtained from reference TRBV7-3 and TRBJ2-1, is as follows: GAGVSQTPSNKVTEKGKYVELRCDPISGHTALYWYRQSLGQGPEFLIYFQGTGAADDSGLPNDRFFAVRPEGSVSTLKIQRTERGDSAVYLCASSSQGASYNEQFFGPGTRLTVL.

The J gene is TRBJ2-1, the V gene TRBV7-6; 11 bases match TRBD2. This CDR3 has 17 amino acids. Germline V gene lookup returns CDR1 SGHVS and CDR2 FNYEAQ. With 1 base clipped from V and 4 bases from J, the junction kept 6 bases outside the gene matches. The CDR3 DNA reads as TGTGCCAGCAGCTTAGAGATATCTAGCGGGGGGTACAATGAGCAGTTCTTC. Translated, it gives CASSLEISSGGYNEQFF.

This clone was observed once. The chain has TRBV4-2 and TRBJ2-3; 8 nucleotides line up with TRBD1. The CDR3 runs 16 residues. The V gene's germline CDR1 is LGHNA and CDR2 YNFKEQ. Losses at the gene ends were 4 bases for V and 0 bases for J; bases not matched to a gene: 6. CDR3 DNA: TGTGCCAGCAGCCGGCAGGGGGCAGGGAGCACAGATACGCAGTATTTT. Translating it yields CASSRQGAGSTDTQYF.

The chain employs TRBV9 and TRBJ2-2, with 8 positions matching TRBD1. Losses at the gene ends were 4 bases for V and 2 bases for J; bases not matched to a gene: 7. This CDR3 is 16 amino acids long. The germline CDR1 and CDR2 sequences are SGDLS and YYNGEE. The CDR3 nucleotides are TGTGCCAGCAGCATTTCCGGGACAGGTAACACCGGGGAGCTGTTTTTT. This gives the protein CASSISGTGNTGELFF.

This sequence joins TRBV7-9 and TRBJ1-3; 7 bases align to TRBD1. The germline V gene encodes CDR1 SEHNR and CDR2 FQNEAQ (reference sequence). The CDR3 has 15 residues. The J segment lost 2 bases and the V segment lost 7 bases, leaving 8 bases of the junction unmatched. CDR3 nucleotide sequence: TGTGCCAGCAATCCCGACAGGGACGCTGGAAACACCATATATTTT. It encodes CASNPDRDAGNTIYF.

The V gene is TRBV10-2, the J gene TRBJ1-1, with D uncertain. The V gene's germline CDR1 is WSHSY and CDR2 SAAADI. The CDR3 spans 15 residues. V lost 6 bases, J lost 4 bases, and 18 bases lay in between. The CDR3 sequence: CASSHPAESRTEAFF. CDR3 DNA sequence: TGCGCCAGCAGCCATCCGGCGGAGTCTCGCACTGAAGCTTTCTTT.

The sample holds a few counts of this clone. The CDR3 reads CASSLDGLAISYNEQFF. The CDR3 region has the DNA TGTGCCAGCAGCTTAGACGGACTAGCCATTTCCTACAATGAGCAGTTCTTC. The chain employs TRBV7-9 and TRBJ2-1; 8 nucleotides agree with TRBD2. The V and J ends lost 1 base and 1 base, in that order; junction bases with no gene match: 6. Germline loops: CDR1 SEHNR, CDR2 FQNEAQ (reference sequence). This CDR3 comprises 17 residues.

The chain recombines TRBV5-4 with TRBJ1-1; D unclear. This CDR3 has 17 residues. From germline, CDR1 is SGHNT and CDR2 YYREEE (reference sequence). The V and J ends lost 2 bases and 5 bases respectively, with 22 bases between them. The CDR3 is CASSLRLAGAILTEAFF. CDR3 nucleotide sequence: TGTGCCAGCAGCTTAAGGTTGGCGGGAGCAATTCTAACTGAAGCTTTCTTT.

This chain links TRBV2 with TRBJ1-2; D unresolved. Germline assignment: CDR1 SNHLY and CDR2 FYNNEI. Trimming took off 4 bases at V and 0 bases at J, with 6 bases between the two ends. This CDR3 region has 13 residues. The CDR3 nucleotides read TGTGCCAGCAGTGGAGAAGCTAACTATGGCTACACCTTC. Translated, it gives CASSGEANYGYTF.

V usage is TRBV24-1 and J usage is TRBJ1-2; 12 positions match TRBD1. Germline CDR1 KGHDR, CDR2 SFDVKD. Trimming removed 5 bases from V and 8 bases from J; junction bases left unmatched: 2. The length of the CDR3 is 13 residues. The CDR3 region has the DNA TGTGCCACCAGTGGGGACAGGGGGCAAGGCTACACCTTC. Its protein product is CATSGDRGQGYTF.

This chain links TRBV5-1 with TRBJ1-2; TRBD1 is a possible D gene (5 bases). Germline loops: CDR1 SGHRS, CDR2 YFSETQ. This CDR3 has 14 amino acids. V was clipped by 5 bases and J by 8 bases, with 19 bases between them. CDR3 nucleotide sequence: TGCGCCAGCAGACCCTCCGGGACGGAGGGGGGCTACACCTTC. Amino acids: CASRPSGTEGGYTF. Looking up the rest from reference TRBV5-1 and TRBJ1-2 gives the full variable domain: KAGVTQTPRYLIKTRGQQVTLSCSPISGHRSVSWYQQTPGQGLQFLFEYFSETQRNKGNFPGRFSGRQFSNSRSEMNVSTLELGDSALYLCASRPSGTEGGYTFGSGTRLTVV.

The V call is TRBV7-9, the J call TRBJ1-5; D perhaps matches TRBD1 (5 bases). The germline gives CDR1 SEHNR, CDR2 FQNEAQ (reference sequence). Trimming removed 10 bases from V and 7 bases from J, with 17 bases in between. The CDR3 length is 13 residues. The CDR3 protein is CATGGSGRQPQHF. In DNA form, the CDR3 reads TGTGCCACCGGGGGAAGTGGGCGGCAGCCCCAGCATTTT.

This clone showed up just once. J is TRBJ2-5 and V is TRBV5-1; the D gene is possibly TRBD2 (5 bases). V gave up 4 bases and J gave up 3 bases, with 7 bases separating them. Germline-derived CDR1 and CDR2 are SGHRS and YFSETQ. CDR3 length equals 12 residues. For the CDR3, the DNA is TGCGCCAGCAGCCCCGGGGAAGAGACCCAGTACTTC. Protein product: CASSPGEETQYF.

The chain carries TRBV21-1 and TRBJ1-6; the DNA was not used to check the table's D call, TRBD1. TRBV21-1 counts as a pseudogene. This CDR3 is built from 17 residues. For the CDR3, the DNA is TGTGCCAGCAGCACCTGCCTGCAGGCCTCCTATCATTCACCCCTCCACTTT. It specifies CASSTCLQASYHSPLHF.

V and J are TRBV9 and TRBJ2-4; D is unclear. The V gene's germline CDR1 is SGDLS and CDR2 YYNGEE. The V end was cut by 0 bases, the J end by 1 base, with 8 bases between. CDR3 length: 15 amino acids. CDR3 protein: CASSVEGVAKNIQYF. The DNA for the CDR3 is TGTGCCAGCAGCGTAGAAGGAGTTGCCAAAAACATTCAGTACTTC. Variable domain in full (rest from reference TRBV9 and TRBJ2-4): DSGVTQTPKHLITATGQRVTLRCSPRSGDLSVYWYQQSLDQGLQFLIQYYNGEERAKGNILERFSAQQFPDLHSELNLSSLELGDSALYFCASSVEGVAKNIQYFGAGTRLSVL.

V is TRBV5-1 and J is TRBJ2-2; TRBD1 might be the D (5 bases). In germline, CDR1 is SGHRS, CDR2 YFSETQ. The CDR3 spans 15 residues. The V gene lost 2 bases and the J gene lost 2 bases, with 10 bases spanning the gap. The CDR3 sequence: CASSFGAVNTGELFF. The CDR3 DNA reads TGCGCCAGCAGCTTTGGGGCTGTCAACACCGGGGAGCTGTTTTTT. Combining the CDR3 with reference TRBV5-1 and TRBJ2-2 gives the whole variable domain KAGVTQTPRYLIKTRGQQVTLSCSPISGHRSVSWYQQTPGQGLQFLFEYFSETQRNKGNFPGRFSGRQFSNSRSEMNVSTLELGDSALYLCASSFGAVNTGELFFGEGSRLTVL.

The chain is built from TRBV29-1 and TRBJ1-2; 9 bases match TRBD1. The CDR3 sequence is 11 residues long. CDR1 and CDR2 from the germline V gene are SQVTM and ANQGSEA. Unmatched junction bases numbered 3, after V lost 1 base and J lost 12 bases. This chain's CDR3 is CSVEGTGVDTF. The CDR3 DNA reads TGCAGCGTTGAAGGGACAGGGGTAGACACCTTC.